This TCR beta chain was found in a study of early T cells in non-severe SARS-CoV-2 infection. Study details: Sequencing was performed on bulk RNA from unsorted whole blood, leaving chains unpaired.

Germline V CDR1 and CDR2: SQVTM, ANQGSEA. V was shortened by 3 bases and J by 7 bases, with 19 bases between the two germline ends. CDR3 length: 15 residues. The library protocol tagged individual cDNA molecules with unique molecular identifiers. In TCRdb, the 5' RACE reads were re-called with MiXCR into one record per CDR3 protein. The repertoire holds 65,000 to 85,000 distinct CDR3 sequences, with roughly 10% as singletons. Findings and limits, study-wide: Clonotype matching in VDJdb favored anti-spike CD8 responses and did not capture private and CD4 specificities.

This clonotype has ten or more counts. Its antigen is unknown. The sequence was obtained from an adult who was a healthcare worker with PCR-confirmed SARS-CoV-2 infection or an uninfected control (not recorded which). The V and J genes are TRBV29-1 and TRBJ2-4; D is perhaps TRBD1 (5 bases). The source material was whole blood. DNA of the CDR3: TGCAGCGTTGAGGATTTCGTAGGGGTCGGGAACATTCAGTACTTC. This sequence encodes CSVEDFVGVGNIQYF.